This T cell receptor (beta chain) originates from a study of early T cells in non-severe SARS-CoV-2 infection. About the research overall: It was bulk RNA from unsorted whole blood that was sequenced, and the chains were unpaired.

Individual cDNA molecules each received unique molecular identifiers attached to them. MiXCR was run by TCRdb on the 5' RACE reads, yielding one entry per CDR3 protein. The data hold about 61,000 distinct CDR3 sequences, with around 12% observed a single time. CDR1 SNHLY and CDR2 FYNNEI come from the germline V gene. V lost 6 bases to trimming and J lost 0 bases; unmatched junction nucleotides: 13. The CDR3 loop spans 18 amino acids. Sequenced material: whole blood, taken at baseline. The rearrangement uses TRBV2 and TRBJ2-1; 8 bases fit TRBD1. This TCR came from an adult who was a healthcare worker with PCR-confirmed SARS-CoV-2 infection or an uninfected control (not recorded which). The donor label of this sample is uncertain. The CDR3 coding sequence is TGTGCCAGCAGGATGGACAGGGAAAGAATTAGCTCCTACAATGAGCAGTTCTTC. Protein: CASRMDRERISSYNEQFF.